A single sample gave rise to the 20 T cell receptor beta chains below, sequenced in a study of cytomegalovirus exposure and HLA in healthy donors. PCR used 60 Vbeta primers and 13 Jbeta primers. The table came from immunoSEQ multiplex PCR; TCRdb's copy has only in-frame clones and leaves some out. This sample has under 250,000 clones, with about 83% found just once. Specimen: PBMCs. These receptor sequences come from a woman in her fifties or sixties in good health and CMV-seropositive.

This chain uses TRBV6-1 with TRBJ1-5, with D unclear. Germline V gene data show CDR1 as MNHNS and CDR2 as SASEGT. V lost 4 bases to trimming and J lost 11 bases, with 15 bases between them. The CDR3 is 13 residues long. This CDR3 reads CASSGSGTLTQHF. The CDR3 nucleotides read TGTGCCAGCAGTGGATCAGGTACACTCACCCAGCATTTT.

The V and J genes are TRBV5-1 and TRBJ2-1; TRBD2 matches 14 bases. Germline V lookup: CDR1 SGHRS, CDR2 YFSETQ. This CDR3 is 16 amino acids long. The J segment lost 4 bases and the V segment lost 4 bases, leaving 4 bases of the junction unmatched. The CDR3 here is CASSPTSGGGYNEQFF. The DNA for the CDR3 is TGCGCCAGCAGCCCGACTAGCGGGGGGGGGTACAATGAGCAGTTCTTC.

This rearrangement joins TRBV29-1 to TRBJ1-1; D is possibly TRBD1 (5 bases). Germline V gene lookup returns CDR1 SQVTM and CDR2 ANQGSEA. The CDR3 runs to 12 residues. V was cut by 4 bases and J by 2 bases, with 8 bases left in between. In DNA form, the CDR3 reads TGCAGCGTTGGACAGATCAACACTGAAGCTTTCTTT. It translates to CSVGQINTEAFF. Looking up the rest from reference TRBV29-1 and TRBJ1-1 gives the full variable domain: SAVISQKPSRDICQRGTSLTIQCQVDSQVTMMFWYRQQPGQSLTLIATANQGSEATYESGFVIDKFPISRPNLTFSTLTVSNMSPEDSSIYLCSVGQINTEAFFGQGTRLTVV.

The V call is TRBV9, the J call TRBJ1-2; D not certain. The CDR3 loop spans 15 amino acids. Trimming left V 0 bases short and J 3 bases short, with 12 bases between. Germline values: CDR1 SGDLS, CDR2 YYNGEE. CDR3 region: CASSVAGSGYYGYTF. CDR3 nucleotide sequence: TGTGCCAGCAGCGTAGCGGGGTCTGGGTACTATGGCTACACCTTC.

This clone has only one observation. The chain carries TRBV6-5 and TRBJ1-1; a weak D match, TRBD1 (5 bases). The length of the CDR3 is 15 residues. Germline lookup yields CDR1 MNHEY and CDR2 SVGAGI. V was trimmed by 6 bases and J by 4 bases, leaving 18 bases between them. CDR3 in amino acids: CASSRQGFSGTEAFF. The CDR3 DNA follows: TGTGCCAGCAGCCGTCAGGGTTTTAGTGGCACTGAAGCTTTCTTT.

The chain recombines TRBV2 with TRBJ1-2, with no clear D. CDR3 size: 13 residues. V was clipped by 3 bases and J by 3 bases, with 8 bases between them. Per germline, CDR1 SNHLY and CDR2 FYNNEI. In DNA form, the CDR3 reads TGTGCCAGCAGTGACCAGGTTGACTATGGCTACACCTTC. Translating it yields CASSDQVDYGYTF.

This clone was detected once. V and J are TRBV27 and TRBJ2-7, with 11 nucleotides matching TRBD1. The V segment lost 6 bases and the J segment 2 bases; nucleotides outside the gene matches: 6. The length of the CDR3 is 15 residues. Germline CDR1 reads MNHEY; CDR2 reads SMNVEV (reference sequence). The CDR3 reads CASRNPGQGAYEQYF. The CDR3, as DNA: TGTGCCAGCAGGAATCCGGGACAGGGGGCCTACGAGCAGTACTTC.

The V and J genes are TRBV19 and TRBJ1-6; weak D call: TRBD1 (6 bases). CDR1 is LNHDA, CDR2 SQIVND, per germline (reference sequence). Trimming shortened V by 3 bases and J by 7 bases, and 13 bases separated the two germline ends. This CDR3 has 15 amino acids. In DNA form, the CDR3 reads TGTGCCAGTAGTATCCGGGACACCCTAAATTCACCCCTCCACTTT. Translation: CASSIRDTLNSPLHF.

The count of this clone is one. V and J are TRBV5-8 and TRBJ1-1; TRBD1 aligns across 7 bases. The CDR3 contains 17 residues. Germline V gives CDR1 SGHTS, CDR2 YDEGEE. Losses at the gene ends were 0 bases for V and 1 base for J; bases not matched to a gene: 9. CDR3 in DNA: TGTGCCAGCAGCTTGGGTGGAGGGGGCGGGTGGAACACTGAAGCTTTCTTT. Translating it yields CASSLGGGGGWNTEAFF.

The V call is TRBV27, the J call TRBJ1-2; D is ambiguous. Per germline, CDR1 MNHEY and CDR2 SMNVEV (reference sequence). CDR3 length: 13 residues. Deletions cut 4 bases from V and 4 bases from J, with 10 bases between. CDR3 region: CASSSGRSYGYTF. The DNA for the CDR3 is TGTGCCAGCAGTTCCGGGAGGAGCTATGGCTACACCTTC.

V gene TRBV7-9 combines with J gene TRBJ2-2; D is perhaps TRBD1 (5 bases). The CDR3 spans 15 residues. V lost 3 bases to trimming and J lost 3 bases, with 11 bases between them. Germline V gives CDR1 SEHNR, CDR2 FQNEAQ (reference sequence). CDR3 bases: TGTGCCAGCAGCTTCTGGATCAGGGACACCGGGGAGCTGTTTTTT. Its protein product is CASSFWIRDTGELFF.

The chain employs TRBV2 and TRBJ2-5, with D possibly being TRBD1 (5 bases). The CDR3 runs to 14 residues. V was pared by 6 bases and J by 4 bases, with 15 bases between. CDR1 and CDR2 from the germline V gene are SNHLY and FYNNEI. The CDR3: CASSAQQGVETQYF. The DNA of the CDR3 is TGTGCCAGCAGCGCCCAACAAGGGGTAGAGACCCAGTACTTC.

This CDR3 is CSVVPGPDTQYF. The CDR3 bases are TGCAGCGTTGTTCCAGGCCCAGATACGCAGTATTTT. The rearrangement links TRBV29-1 to TRBJ2-3; D not certain. The germline V gene encodes CDR1 SQVTM and CDR2 ANQGSEA. V gave up 4 bases and J gave up 4 bases, with 9 bases separating them. The CDR3 is 12 amino acids.

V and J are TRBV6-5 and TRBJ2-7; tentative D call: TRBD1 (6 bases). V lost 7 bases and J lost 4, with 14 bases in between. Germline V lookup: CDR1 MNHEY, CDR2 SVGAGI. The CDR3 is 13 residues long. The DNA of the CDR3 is TGTGCCAGCAACCCCCCGGACAGTTACGAGCAGTACTTC. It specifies CASNPPDSYEQYF.

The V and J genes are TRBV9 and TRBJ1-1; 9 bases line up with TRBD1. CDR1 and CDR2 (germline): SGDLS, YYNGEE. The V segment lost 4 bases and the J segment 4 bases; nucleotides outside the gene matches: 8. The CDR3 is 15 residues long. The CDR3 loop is CASSTQRTGVTEAFF. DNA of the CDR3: TGTGCCAGCAGCACCCAAAGGACAGGGGTCACTGAAGCTTTCTTT.

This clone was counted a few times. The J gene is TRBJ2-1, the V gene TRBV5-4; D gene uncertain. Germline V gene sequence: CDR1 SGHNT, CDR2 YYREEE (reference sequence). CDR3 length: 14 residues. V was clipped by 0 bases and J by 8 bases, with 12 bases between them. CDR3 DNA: TGTGCCAGCAGCTTGGACGACTCCTCTTATGAGCAGTTCTTC. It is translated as CASSLDDSSYEQFF.

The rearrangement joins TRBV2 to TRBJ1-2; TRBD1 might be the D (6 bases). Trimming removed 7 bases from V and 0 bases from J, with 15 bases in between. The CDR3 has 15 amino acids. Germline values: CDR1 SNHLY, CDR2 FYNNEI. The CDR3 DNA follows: TGTGCCAGCAACAAACAGGGTACCTCTAACTATGGCTACACCTTC. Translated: CASNKQGTSNYGYTF.

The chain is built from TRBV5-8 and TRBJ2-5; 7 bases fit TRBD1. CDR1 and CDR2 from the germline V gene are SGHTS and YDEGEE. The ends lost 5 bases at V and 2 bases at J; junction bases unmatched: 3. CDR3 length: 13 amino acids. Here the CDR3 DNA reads TGTGCCAGCAGGACAGGGCTGCAAGAGACCCAGTACTTC. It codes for CASRTGLQETQYF.

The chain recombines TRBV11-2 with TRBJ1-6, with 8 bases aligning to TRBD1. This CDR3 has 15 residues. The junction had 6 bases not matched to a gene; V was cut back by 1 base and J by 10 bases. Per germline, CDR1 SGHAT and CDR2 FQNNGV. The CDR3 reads CASSLGPTGASPLHF. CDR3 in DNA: TGTGCCAGCAGCTTAGGACCGACAGGGGCCTCACCCCTCCACTTT.

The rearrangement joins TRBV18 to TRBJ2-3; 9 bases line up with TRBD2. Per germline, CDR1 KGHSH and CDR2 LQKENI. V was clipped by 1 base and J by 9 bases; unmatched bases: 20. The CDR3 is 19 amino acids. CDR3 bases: TGTGCCAGCTCACCACTCGGTAGCGGGGGCCCCTCTGGGGTGAAAACGCAGTATTTT. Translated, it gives CASSPLGSGGPSGVKTQYF.